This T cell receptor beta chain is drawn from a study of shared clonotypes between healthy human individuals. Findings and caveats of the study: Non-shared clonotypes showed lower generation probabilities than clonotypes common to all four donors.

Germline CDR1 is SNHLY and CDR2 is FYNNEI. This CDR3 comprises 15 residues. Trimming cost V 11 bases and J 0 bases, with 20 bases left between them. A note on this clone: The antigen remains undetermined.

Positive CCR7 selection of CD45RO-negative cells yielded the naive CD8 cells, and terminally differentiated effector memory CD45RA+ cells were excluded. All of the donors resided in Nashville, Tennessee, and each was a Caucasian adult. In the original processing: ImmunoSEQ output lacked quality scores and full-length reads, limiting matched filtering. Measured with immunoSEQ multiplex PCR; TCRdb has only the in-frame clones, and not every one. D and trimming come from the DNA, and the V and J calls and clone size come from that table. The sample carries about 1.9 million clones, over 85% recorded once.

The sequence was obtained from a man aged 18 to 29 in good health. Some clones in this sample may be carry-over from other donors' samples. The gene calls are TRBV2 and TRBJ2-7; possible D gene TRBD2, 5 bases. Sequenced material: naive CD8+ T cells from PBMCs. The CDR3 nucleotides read TGTGCCGGCGGGTCAGGCAGCGAACTCTCCTACGAGCAGTACTTC. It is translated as CAGGSGSELSYEQYF.